The 4 T cell receptor beta chains reported below all come from one sample, sequenced in a study of shared clonotypes between healthy human individuals. Repertoires were generated with immunoSEQ multiplex PCR, while TCRdb's copy carries only in-frame clones and drops some. Of roughly 2.5 million clones listed, approximately 92% are singletons. Sample: naive CD4+ T cells sorted from blood. As for subset: CD45RA+ positively selected. The receptor source for this set is a man younger than 35 in good health.

The V call is TRBV29-1, the J call TRBJ1-1; perhaps TRBD1 as D (6 bases). The ends were cut back, 1 base at V and 4 bases at J, with 13 bases in the middle. Looked up from germline, CDR1 is SQVTM and CDR2 is ANQGSEA. The CDR3 contains 14 residues. CDR3 DNA: TGCAGCGTTGAAGTACAGGGTGAGGCCACTGAAGCTTTCTTT. Its translation is CSVEVQGEATEAFF.

The rearrangement links TRBV6-5 to TRBJ1-2; the D gene is possibly TRBD1 (5 bases). V lost 7 bases, J lost 2 bases, and 14 bases lay in between. The CDR3 totals 14 residues. Germline-derived CDR1 and CDR2 are MNHEY and SVGAGI. The CDR3 sequence: CASNTLTGNYGYTF. The CDR3 DNA reads TGTGCCAGCAACACTCTAACAGGAAACTATGGCTACACCTTC.

The table lists this clone with a count of one. This chain links TRBV5-1 with TRBJ2-7; D not resolved. Germline CDR1 SGHRS, CDR2 YFSETQ. This CDR3 has 14 residues. The V end was cut by 0 bases, the J end by 0 bases, with 7 bases between. CDR3 protein: CASSLGPDSYEQYF. The CDR3 nucleotides read TGCGCCAGCAGCTTGGGACCGGACTCCTACGAGCAGTACTTC.

The rearrangement joins TRBV23-1 to TRBJ2-7; D gene ambiguous. TRBV23-1 belongs to the ORF category, with a function that is uncertain. CDR3 length: 9 amino acids. Trimming stripped 8 bases from V and 10 bases from J, with 9 bases between. The CDR3 nucleotides are TGCGCCAGCCTCGTGGAACAGTACTTC. Residues: CASLVEQYF.